The rows below give T cell receptor beta chains drawn from one sample of a study of post-analysis software for immune sequencing data. TCRdb reprocessed the PCR reads with MiXCR, giving one entry per CDR3 protein. Of 750,000 to 950,000 distinct CDR3 sequences listed, around 50% are singletons. The sequencing input was blood. All receptors come from a girl aged 5-17 years with multiple sclerosis. Each CDR3 is given with its conserved first and last residue. The D gene is left open where the match is weak. A clone size is listed for some rows: how often the clone was seen (once, few, many), or a class if it is expanded.

>NA|NA|TRBV29-1|TRBJ2-7
TGCAGCGTTGAAACGAGACAAACCTACGAGCAGTACTTC
CSVETRQTYEQYF
>NA|NA|TRBV7-8|TRBJ1-6
TGTGCCAGCAGCTTAGTAGGTGGGGGGCGGACTAATTCACCCCTCCACTTT
CASSLVGGGRTNSPLHF
>NA|TRBD1|TRBV3-1|TRBJ1-2
TGTGCCAGCAGCCCCGCACGATCAGGGGGCCTGACCAATGGCTACACCTTC
CASSPARSGGLTNGYTF
>few|NA|TRBV6-1|TRBJ2-7
TGTGCCAGCAGTGAGAGGGGACTTTACGAGCAGTACTTC
CASSERGLYEQYF
>few|TRBD1|TRBV28|TRBJ2-7
TGTGCCAGCAGTTCGCTACCGGGACAGGGGGTAGACGAGCAGTACTTC
CASSSLPGQGVDEQYF
>NA|NA|TRBV20-1|TRBJ2-1
TGCAGTGCTGAAGGACTAACCTATGGGAATGAGCAGTTCTTC
CSAEGLTYGNEQFF
>NA|NA|TRBV7-2|TRBJ2-3
TGTGCCAGCAGCTTAGGCCTAGAAAGGGTCGCAGATACGCAGTATTTT
CASSLGLERVADTQYF
>few|NA|TRBV15|TRBJ2-7
TGTGCCACCAGCAATCCGGGACACCCCTATGGCGAGCAGTACTTC
CATSNPGHPYGEQYF
>NA|NA|TRBV6-5|TRBJ2-7
TGTGCCAGCAGTTACACAGGACCAACAAATTCCTACGAGCAGTACTTC
CASSYTGPTNSYEQYF
>NA|NA|TRBV20-1|TRBJ2-7
TGCAGTGCTGGAAGCAGGGGCCACGAGCAGTACTTC
CSAGSRGHEQYF
>NA|TRBD2|TRBV10-3|TRBJ2-7
TGTGCCACGGAACTAGCGGGGGTTCCGGGGGAGCAGTACTTC
CATELAGVPGEQYF
>NA|NA|TRBV20-1|TRBJ2-7
TGCAGTGCTAGAGATGCGAGGCGGGTCTACGAGCAGTACTTC
CSARDARRVYEQYF
>NA|TRBD1|TRBV29-1|TRBJ1-2
TGCAGCTCGGGACAGGGTCATGGCTACACCTTC
CSSGQGHGYTF
>NA|NA|TRBV20-1|TRBJ1-2
TGCAGTGCTAGTAAAGGGGACCGCTTCTATGGCTACACCTTC
CSASKGDRFYGYTF
>NA|TRBD2|TRBV20-1|TRBJ2-3
TGCAGTGCTAGAGAACATCTAGCGGGGGGCGTAATACAATCGACGAAAGAGACCCAGTATTTT
CSAREHLAGGVIQSTKETQYF